This TCR beta chain was captured by sequencing in a study of T cells in Graves' hyperthyroidism and ophthalmopathy. Study results and caveats: Ophthalmopathy was separated from stable hyperthyroidism by a 13 V-J model. The model made its ophthalmopathy prediction, and onset followed a median 6.5 months later. The blood repertoire included most of the expanded thyroid clonotypes above 0.001.

This clonotype came up many times. Its target is not known. RNA transcripts gave rise to amplified TCR beta CDR3 regions. HTBI primers were employed in a first-round RT-PCR of the TCR CDR3. TCRdb reprocessed the multiplex PCR reads via MiXCR and lists one record per CDR3 protein. In the table there are 550,000 to 600,000 distinct CDR3 sequences, more than 45% of which are singletons. The TCR comes from an adult woman with Graves' disease, either hyperthyroidism or ophthalmopathy (not recorded which). Specimen: peripheral blood or thyroid tissue (not recorded which).

The CDR3 region is CASSLGIRRSTEAFF. CDR3 in DNA: TGCGCCAGCAGCTTGGGTATCCGACGAAGCACTGAAGCTTTCTTT. The chain recombines TRBV5-1 with TRBJ1-1; D gene unclear. The CDR3 length is 15 residues. Looked up from germline, CDR1 is SGHRS and CDR2 is YFSETQ. V was clipped by 0 bases and J by 4 bases, with 13 bases between them.